This TCR beta chain was recovered during a study of blood T cells in healthy people across ages. In this sample, this clonotype turned up a few times. V was clipped by 7 bases and J by 0 bases, with 12 bases between them. Germline V gives CDR1 MNHNY, CDR2 SVGAGI (reference sequence). This CDR3 spans 14 amino acids. Together with a sample-barcoded 5' primer, a J-beta primer mix was included in a second PCR lasting about 6 to 11 cycles. TCRdb itself ran the 5' RACE reads through MiXCR, one entry per CDR3 protein. The data show 750,000 to 1,000,000 distinct CDR3 sequences, 25% to 30% seen once. These data were likewise used in another study, on T cells of mothers and their children.

This chain connects TRBV6-6 to TRBJ1-1; D call uncertain. Sequencing was done on a sample of blood. The clonotype comes from a woman aged 40 to 50 in good health. The chain's CDR3 is CASNRVNMNTEAFF. The CDR3 region has the DNA TGTGCCAGCAATCGGGTTAATATGAACACTGAAGCTTTCTTT.